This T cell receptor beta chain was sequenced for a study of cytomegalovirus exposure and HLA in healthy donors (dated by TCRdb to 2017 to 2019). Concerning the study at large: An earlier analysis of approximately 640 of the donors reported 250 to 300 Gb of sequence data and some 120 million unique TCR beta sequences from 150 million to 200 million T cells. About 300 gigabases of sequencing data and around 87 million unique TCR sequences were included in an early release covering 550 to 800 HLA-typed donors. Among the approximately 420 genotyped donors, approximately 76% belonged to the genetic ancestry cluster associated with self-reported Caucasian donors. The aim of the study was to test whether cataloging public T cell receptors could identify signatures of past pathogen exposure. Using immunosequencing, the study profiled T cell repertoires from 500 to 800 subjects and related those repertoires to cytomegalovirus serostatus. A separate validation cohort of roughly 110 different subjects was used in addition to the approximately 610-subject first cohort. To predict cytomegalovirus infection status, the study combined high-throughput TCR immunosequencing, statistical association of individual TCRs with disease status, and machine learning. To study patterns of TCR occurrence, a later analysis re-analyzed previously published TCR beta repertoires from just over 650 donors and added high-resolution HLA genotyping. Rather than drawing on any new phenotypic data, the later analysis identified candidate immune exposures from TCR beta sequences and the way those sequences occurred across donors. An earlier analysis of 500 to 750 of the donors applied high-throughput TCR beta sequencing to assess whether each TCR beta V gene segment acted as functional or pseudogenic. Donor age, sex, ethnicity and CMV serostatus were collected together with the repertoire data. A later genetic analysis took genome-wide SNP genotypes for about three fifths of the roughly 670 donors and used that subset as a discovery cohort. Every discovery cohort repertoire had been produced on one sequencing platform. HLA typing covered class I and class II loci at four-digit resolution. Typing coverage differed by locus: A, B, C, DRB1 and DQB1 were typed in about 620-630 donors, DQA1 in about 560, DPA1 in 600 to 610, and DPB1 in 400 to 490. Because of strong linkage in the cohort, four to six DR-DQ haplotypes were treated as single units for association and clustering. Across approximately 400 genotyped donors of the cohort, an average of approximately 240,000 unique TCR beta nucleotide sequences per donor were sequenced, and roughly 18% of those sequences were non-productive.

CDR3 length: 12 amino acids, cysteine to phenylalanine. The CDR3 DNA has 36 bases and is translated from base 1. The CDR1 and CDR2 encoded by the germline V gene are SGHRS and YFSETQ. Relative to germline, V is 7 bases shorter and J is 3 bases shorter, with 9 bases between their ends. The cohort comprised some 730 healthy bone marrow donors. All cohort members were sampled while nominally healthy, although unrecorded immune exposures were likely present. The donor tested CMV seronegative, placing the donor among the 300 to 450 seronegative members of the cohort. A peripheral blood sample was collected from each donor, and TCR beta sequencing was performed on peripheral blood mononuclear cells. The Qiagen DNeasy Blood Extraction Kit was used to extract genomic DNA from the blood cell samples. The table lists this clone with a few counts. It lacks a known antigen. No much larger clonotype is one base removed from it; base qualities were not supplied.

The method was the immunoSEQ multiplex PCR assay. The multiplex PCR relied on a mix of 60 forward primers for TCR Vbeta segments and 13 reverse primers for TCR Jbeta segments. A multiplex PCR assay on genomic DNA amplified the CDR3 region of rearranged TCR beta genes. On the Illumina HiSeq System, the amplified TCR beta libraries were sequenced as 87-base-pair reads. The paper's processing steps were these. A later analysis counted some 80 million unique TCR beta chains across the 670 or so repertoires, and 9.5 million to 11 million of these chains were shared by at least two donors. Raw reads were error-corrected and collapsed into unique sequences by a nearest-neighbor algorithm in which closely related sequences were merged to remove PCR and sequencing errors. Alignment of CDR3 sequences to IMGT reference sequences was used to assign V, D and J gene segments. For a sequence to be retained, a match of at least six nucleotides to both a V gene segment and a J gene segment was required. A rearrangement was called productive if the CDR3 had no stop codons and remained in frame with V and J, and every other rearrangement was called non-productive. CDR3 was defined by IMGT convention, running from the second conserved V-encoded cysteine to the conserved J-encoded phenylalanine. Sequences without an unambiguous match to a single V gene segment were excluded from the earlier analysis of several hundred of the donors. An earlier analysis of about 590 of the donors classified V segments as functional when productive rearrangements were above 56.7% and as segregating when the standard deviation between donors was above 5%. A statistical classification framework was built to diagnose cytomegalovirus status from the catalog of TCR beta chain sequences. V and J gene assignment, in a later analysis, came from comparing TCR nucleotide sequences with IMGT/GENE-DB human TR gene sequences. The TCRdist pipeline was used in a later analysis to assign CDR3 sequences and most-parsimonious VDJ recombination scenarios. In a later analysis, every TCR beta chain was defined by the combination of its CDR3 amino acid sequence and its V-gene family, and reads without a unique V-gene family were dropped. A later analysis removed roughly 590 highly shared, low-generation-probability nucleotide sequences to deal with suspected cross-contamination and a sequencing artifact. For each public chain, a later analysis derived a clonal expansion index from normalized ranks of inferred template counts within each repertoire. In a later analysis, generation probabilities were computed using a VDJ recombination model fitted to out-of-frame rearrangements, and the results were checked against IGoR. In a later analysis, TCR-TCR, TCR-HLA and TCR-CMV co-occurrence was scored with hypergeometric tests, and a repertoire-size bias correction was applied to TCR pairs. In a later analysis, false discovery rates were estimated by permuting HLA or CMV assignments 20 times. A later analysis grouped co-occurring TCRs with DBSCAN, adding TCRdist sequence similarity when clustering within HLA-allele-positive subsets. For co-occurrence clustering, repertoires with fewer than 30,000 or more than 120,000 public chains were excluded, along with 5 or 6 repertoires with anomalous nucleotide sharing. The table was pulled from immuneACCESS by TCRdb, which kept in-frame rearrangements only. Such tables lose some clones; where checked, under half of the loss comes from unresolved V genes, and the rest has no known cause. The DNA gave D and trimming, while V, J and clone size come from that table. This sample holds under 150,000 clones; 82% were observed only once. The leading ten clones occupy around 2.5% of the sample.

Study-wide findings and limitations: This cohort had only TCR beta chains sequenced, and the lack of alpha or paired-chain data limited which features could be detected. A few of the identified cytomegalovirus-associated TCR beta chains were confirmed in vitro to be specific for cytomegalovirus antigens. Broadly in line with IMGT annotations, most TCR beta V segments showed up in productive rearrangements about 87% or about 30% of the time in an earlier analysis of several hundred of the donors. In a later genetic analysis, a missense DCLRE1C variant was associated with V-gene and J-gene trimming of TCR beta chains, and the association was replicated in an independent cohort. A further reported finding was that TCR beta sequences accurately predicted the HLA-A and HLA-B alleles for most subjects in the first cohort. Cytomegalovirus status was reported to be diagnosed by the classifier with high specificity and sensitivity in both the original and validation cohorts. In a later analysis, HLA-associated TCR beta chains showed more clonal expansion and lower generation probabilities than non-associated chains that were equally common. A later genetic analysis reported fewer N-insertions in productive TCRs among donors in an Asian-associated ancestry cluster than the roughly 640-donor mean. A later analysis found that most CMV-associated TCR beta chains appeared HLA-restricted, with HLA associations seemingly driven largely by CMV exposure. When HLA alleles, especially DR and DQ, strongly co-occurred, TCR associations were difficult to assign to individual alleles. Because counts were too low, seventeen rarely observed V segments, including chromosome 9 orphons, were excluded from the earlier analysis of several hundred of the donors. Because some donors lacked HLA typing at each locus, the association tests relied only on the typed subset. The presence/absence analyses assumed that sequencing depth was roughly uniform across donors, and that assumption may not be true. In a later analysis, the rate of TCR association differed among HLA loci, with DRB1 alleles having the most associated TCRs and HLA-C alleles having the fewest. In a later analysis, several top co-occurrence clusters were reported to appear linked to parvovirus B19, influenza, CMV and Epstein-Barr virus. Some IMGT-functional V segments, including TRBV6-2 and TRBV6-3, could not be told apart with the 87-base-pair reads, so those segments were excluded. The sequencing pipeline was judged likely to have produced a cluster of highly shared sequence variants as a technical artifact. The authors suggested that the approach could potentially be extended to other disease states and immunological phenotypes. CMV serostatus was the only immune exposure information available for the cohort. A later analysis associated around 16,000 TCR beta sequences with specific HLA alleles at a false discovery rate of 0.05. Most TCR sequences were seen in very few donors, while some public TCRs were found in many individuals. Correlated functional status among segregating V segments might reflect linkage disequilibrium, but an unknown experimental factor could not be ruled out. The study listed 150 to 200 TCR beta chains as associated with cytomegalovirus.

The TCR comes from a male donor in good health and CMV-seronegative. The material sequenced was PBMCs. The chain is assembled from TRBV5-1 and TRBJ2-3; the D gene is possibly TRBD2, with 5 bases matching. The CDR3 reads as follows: CASVGETDTQYF. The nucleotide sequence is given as TGCGCCAGCGTGGGAGAGACAGATACGCAGTATTTT.